The clone carrying this T cell receptor beta chain showed up many times. The data originate from a study of patients and donors after allogeneic stem cell transplantation. CDR3 length: 15 amino acids. Germline assignment: CDR1 MNHEY and CDR2 SMNVEV (reference sequence). The V end lost 0 bases, the J end lost 4 bases, and 12 bases lay between the germline ends. TCRdb independently ran MiXCR on the RT-PCR reads; one entry per CDR3 protein. The sample shows 57,000 or so distinct CDR3 sequences, about 14% of them seen only once. Material for sequencing was blood, either unsorted or a sorted T cell fraction (not recorded which). This chain links TRBV27 with TRBJ1-1; a weak D match, TRBD1 (5 bases). The source of this sequence is a human donor who was either an allogeneic HSCT recipient or a stem cell or donor lymphocyte infusion donor (not recorded which). It is not recorded whose cells these are; they may come from a transplant donor. The CDR3 nucleotides are TGTGCCAGCAGTTTATCACGTTGGGGGGGCACTGAAGCTTTCTTT. Its protein product is CASSLSRWGGTEAFF.